This T cell receptor beta chain was captured by sequencing in a study of T cells in Graves' hyperthyroidism and ophthalmopathy. Study-level findings and limits: Most thyroid clonotypes expanded above 0.001 appeared in blood too.

RNA transcripts were the template for amplifying TCR beta CDR3 regions. Initially, a first-round RT-PCR of the TCR CDR3 employed the HTBI primer set. TCRdb reprocessed the multiplex PCR reads via MiXCR and lists one record per CDR3 protein. The table lists roughly 400,000 distinct CDR3 sequences, around 15% of them singletons. This clonotype has a count of ten or more. Its antigen is still unknown. On the basis of clinical symptoms, serum thyroxine and TRAb, thyroid ultrasound and orbital computed tomography, diagnoses were made. The trim removed 5 bases at V and 6 bases at J, leaving 4 bases unmatched. The CDR3 length is 15 residues.

The specimen sequenced was blood. This clonotype originated in a man in his fifties with Graves' ophthalmopathy. This chain joins TRBV12-3 or TRBV12-4 and TRBJ2-1; TRBD2 agrees at 13 bases. CDR3 loop: CASSGGLAGTNEQFF. As DNA, the CDR3 is TGTGCCAGCAGTGGGGGACTAGCGGGAACCAATGAGCAGTTCTTC.